Following are 14 T cell receptor beta chains from one sample sequenced in a study of identical twins. MiXCR was run by TCRdb on the 5' RACE reads, yielding one entry per CDR3 protein. Of about 150,000 distinct CDR3 sequences listed, under 4.5% are singletons. The sample consisted of memory T cells sorted from blood. The receptor set was obtained from a man aged 18 to 29 in good health.

This clonotype was recorded at least ten times. The chain recombines TRBV12-3 or TRBV12-4 with TRBJ1-1, with D possibly being TRBD1 (6 bases). V dropped 2 bases and J dropped 7 bases, with 11 bases sitting between them. This CDR3 is built from 13 residues. In DNA form, the CDR3 reads TGTGCCAGCAGTTTATCAGGGGCTGGTGAAGCTTTCTTT. Protein product: CASSLSGAGEAFF.

This clonotype appeared many times. The chain employs TRBV5-6 and TRBJ2-2; unclear D gene. Trimming pared 3 bases from V and 1 base from J, leaving 13 bases between. From germline, CDR1 is SGHDT and CDR2 YYEEEE. CDR3 length: 16 amino acids. CDR3 sequence (DNA): TGTGCCAGCAGCTCCACGCTGGACGGGAACACCGGGGAGCTGTTTTTT. Translated: CASSSTLDGNTGELFF.

This clonotype was seen ten or more times. J is TRBJ2-5 and V is TRBV29-1; weak D call: TRBD1 (6 bases). This CDR3 is built from 13 residues. Trimming took 3 bases from V and 6 from J, leaving 14 bases between them. Germline CDR1 is SQVTM and CDR2 is ANQGSEA. Here the CDR3 reads CSVEFGGSQTQYF. The CDR3 DNA sequence: TGCAGCGTTGAGTTTGGGGGCAGCCAGACCCAGTACTTC.

The chain uses TRBV11-3 and TRBJ2-1, with TRBD2 matching over 10 bases. The CDR3 consists of 15 residues. Per germline, CDR1 SGHNT and CDR2 YENEEA. The V gene end was trimmed by 2 bases and the J gene end by 9 bases; junction bases not matched to a gene: 7. The CDR3 sequence: CASSLWLAGVIEQFF. DNA for the CDR3: TGTGCCAGCAGCTTATGGCTAGCGGGAGTTATTGAGCAGTTCTTC.

The sample holds a few counts of this clonotype. This chain links TRBV14 with TRBJ2-3; 12 nucleotides align to TRBD2. CDR1 is SGHDN, CDR2 FVKESK, per germline. The CDR3 is made up of 17 amino acids. V was clipped by 1 base and J by 5 bases; unmatched bases: 7. DNA of the CDR3: TGTGCCAGCAGCCAAGGGGAGACTAGCGGGAGTTTAGATACGCAGTATTTT. Translating gives CASSQGETSGSLDTQYF.

This clonotype came up many times. This chain links TRBV27 with TRBJ2-2, with D hard to call. CDR1 and CDR2 from the germline V gene are MNHEY and SMNVEV (reference sequence). The CDR3 is 13 amino acids. V lost 1 base to trimming and J lost 5 bases, with 5 bases between them. CDR3 sequence (DNA): TGTGCCAGCAGTTTATTAGGGACCGGGGAGCTGTTTTTT. As protein: CASSLLGTGELFF.

Ten or more counts support this clonotype. The gene calls are TRBV5-1 and TRBJ2-6; possible D gene TRBD2, 5 bases. Trimming took 2 bases from V and 0 from J, leaving 12 bases between them. Germline-derived CDR1 and CDR2 are SGHRS and YFSETQ. This CDR3 contains 17 residues. The CDR3 here is CASSLRAGDSGANVLTF. CDR3 DNA sequence: TGCGCCAGCAGCTTACGGGCCGGGGACTCTGGGGCCAACGTCCTGACTTTC.

This clonotype is medium-sized by share. The chain combines TRBV12-3 or TRBV12-4 with TRBJ2-1; TRBD1 aligns across 7 bases. After removal of 5 bases from V and 8 bases from J, the junction contained 6 bases not matched to a gene. The CDR3 covers 13 residues. The CDR3 reads CASSPRQGHEQFF. The CDR3 coding sequence is TGTGCCAGCAGTCCACGACAGGGACATGAGCAGTTCTTC.

This clonotype was detected only a few times. The gene calls are TRBV10-3 and TRBJ2-6; possible D gene TRBD1, 5 bases. The CDR3 consists of 16 residues. Germline CDR1 is ENHRY and CDR2 is SYGVKD. Trimming pared 11 bases from V and 0 bases from J, leaving 17 bases between. The CDR3 DNA reads TGTGCCGCATCCCTCCAGGGAACCTCTGGGGCCAACGTCCTGACTTTC. As protein: CAASLQGTSGANVLTF.

This clonotype was detected many times. The chain couples TRBV20-1 to TRBJ2-7; 10 bases agree with TRBD2. Germline assignment: CDR1 DFQATT and CDR2 SNEGSKA (reference sequence). V lost 5 bases, J lost 0 bases, and 4 bases stayed unmatched. The CDR3 contains 14 residues. The CDR3 DNA follows: TGCAGTGCTGGAACTAGCGGGGTCTCCTACGAGCAGTACGTC. Its translation: CSAGTSGVSYEQYV.

This clonotype was seen repeatedly, ten times or more. The chain links TRBV5-1 to TRBJ2-3; TRBD1 or TRBD2 may be the D gene (5 bases each). Looked up from germline, CDR1 is SGHRS and CDR2 is YFSETQ. With 0 bases removed from V and 6 bases from J, the gap between germline ends came to 17 bases. This CDR3 has 16 amino acids. The CDR3 loop is CASSLDTGPARDTQYF. Written as DNA, the CDR3 is TGCGCCAGCAGCTTGGATACGGGGCCAGCTAGGGATACGCAGTATTTT.

This clonotype was detected ten times or more. J is TRBJ1-5 and V is TRBV5-6; 10 nucleotides match TRBD1. The CDR3 is made up of 14 amino acids. With V trimmed by 4 bases and J by 6 bases, 4 bases remained unmatched. Germline assignment: CDR1 SGHDT and CDR2 YYEEEE. CDR3 protein: CASSLTGGFQPQHF. The CDR3 DNA follows: TGTGCCAGCAGCCTGACAGGGGGCTTTCAGCCCCAGCATTTT. Variable domain in full (rest from reference TRBV5-6 and TRBJ1-5): DAGVTQSPTHLIKTRGQQVTLRCSPKSGHDTVSWYQQALGQGPQFIFQYYEEEERQRGNFPDRFSGHQFPNYSSELNVNALLLGDSALYLCASSLTGGFQPQHFGDGTRLSIL.

This clonotype was recorded a few times. The V call is TRBV24-1, the J call TRBJ2-1; D is unresolved. Between the trimmed V and J ends, which lost 5 bases and 9 bases, there was a span of 10 bases. Germline V CDR1 and CDR2: KGHDR, SFDVKD. The CDR3 loop spans 12 amino acids. CDR3 sequence reads: CATSVHGFEQFF. The DNA of the CDR3 is TGTGCCACCAGTGTTCACGGGTTTGAGCAGTTCTTC.

The table lists this clonotype with many counts. The CDR3 region has the DNA TGTGCCAGCAGTTTGGGAGATGGTCAGGGCTACACCTTC. It encodes CASSLGDGQGYTF. This chain joins TRBV28 and TRBJ1-2; D gene uncertain. Germline CDR1 and CDR2: MDHEN and SYDVKM. CDR3 size: 13 residues. V was cut by 3 bases and J by 8 bases, with 13 bases left in between.